This TCR beta chain was captured by sequencing in a study of blood T cell repertoires in COVID-19 (dated by TCRdb to about 2020). For the wider study: Collaborator samples came from the United States, Italy and Spain and covered acute and convalescent phases of COVID-19. A de-identified subject ID, COVID-19 status, age in years and sex were almost always included in the sample metadata. Where HLA class I and class II types were available, the types were taken from metadata supplied by the sample provider, not from assay-based typing. The repertoires were released in a freely available public database meant as a resource for research on the immune response to SARS-CoV-2. Subjects who had been exposed to COVID-19, were actively infected with it, or had recovered from it provided the deeply sampled blood TCRbeta repertoires that made up the dataset. The material from the prospective study consisted of cDNA or gDNA derived from T cells, B-cell-depleted T cells, or PBMCs. The samples were drawn from the first 160 participants of the ongoing ImmuneRACE study and from about 1,200 subjects provided by 6 global collaborators. The paper's findings and limits, for the study overall: The amount of clinical and demographic metadata varied by source and participant and was provided uncurated.

Participants in the prospective study were aged roughly 18 to 100 years, lived in about two dozen United States geographic areas, and enrolled through a virtual design. In the prospective study, participants were assigned to cohorts based on the clinical history participants reported in a screening survey and a study questionnaire. For ImmuneRACE Cohort 3, a participant was defined as recovered based on two consecutive negative NP/OP PCR tests, clearance by a healthcare professional, or resolution of symptoms. Mobile phlebotomists in the prospective study collected whole blood, serum and a nasopharyngeal or oropharyngeal swab from every participant. Additional blood draws and questionnaires over an approximately two-month period could optionally be provided by prospective study participants. Prospective study blood samples were shipped either frozen or at room temperature before DNA extraction.

TCRbeta CDR3 regions were amplified from genomic DNA by means of the immunoSEQ Assay, a bias-controlled multiplex PCR. The original methods were these. Nucleated cell counts per sample were estimated from amplification of reference gene primers within the assay. Sequence reads were collapsed and filtered to measure the absolute abundance of every unique TCRbeta CDR3 rearrangement. For each sample, productive Simpson clonality was calculated by taking the square root of Simpson's diversity index across productive rearrangements. What TCRdb holds here is the immuneACCESS table cut down to in-frame rearrangements. Part of the clones is not present; checked against another copy, under half of the missing clones reflect an unresolved V gene, and the others are unexplained. That table gives V, J and clone size, and the DNA gave D and trimming. The sample includes some 250,000 clones, with over 75% observed a single time. The ten largest clones take up less than 20% of the sample.

Turning to this clone: Its antigen is still unknown. The input lacks base qualities; no much larger clone sits a single base away.

This TCR came from a man aged 18 to 29 who had recovered from COVID-19. The sequenced material came from PBMCs or T cells enriched from blood (not recorded which).

The base sequence is TGTGCCAGCAGTTACTCCATCCCCACTGAAGCTTTCTTT. It encodes CASSYSIPTEAFF. Recombination joined TRBV6-5 with TRBJ1-1, with the D gene not confidently named. Relative to germline, V is 0 bases shorter and J is 4 bases shorter, with 6 bases between their ends. In the germline V gene, CDR1 corresponds to MNHEY and CDR2 to SVGAGI. The CDR3 measures 13 amino acids from cysteine to phenylalanine. Only CDR3 DNA is held: 39 bases, read in frame from base 1.